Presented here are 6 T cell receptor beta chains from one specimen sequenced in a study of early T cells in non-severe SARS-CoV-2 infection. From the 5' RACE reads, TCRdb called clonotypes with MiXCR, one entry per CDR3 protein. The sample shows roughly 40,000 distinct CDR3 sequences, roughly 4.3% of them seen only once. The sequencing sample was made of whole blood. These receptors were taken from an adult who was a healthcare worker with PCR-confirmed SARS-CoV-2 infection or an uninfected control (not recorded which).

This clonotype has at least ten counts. In nucleotides, the CDR3 is TGTGCCAGCAGGGCTAGCGGGCTGTATCTGTCGAGCTCCTACAATGAGCAGTTCTTC. Protein sequence: CASRASGLYLSSSYNEQFF. This chain links TRBV7-6 with TRBJ2-1, with 8 nucleotides matching TRBD2. Germline CDR1 and CDR2: SGHVS and FNYEAQ. With 6 bases clipped from V and 0 bases from J, the junction kept 16 bases outside the gene matches. The CDR3 runs 19 residues.

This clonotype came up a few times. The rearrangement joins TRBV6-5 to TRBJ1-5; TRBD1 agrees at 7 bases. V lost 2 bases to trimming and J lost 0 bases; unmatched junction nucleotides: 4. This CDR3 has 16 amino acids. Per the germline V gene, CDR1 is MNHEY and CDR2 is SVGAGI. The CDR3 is CASSYRDRFSNQPQHF. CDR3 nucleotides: TGTGCCAGCAGTTACCGGGACAGATTTAGCAATCAGCCCCAGCATTTT.

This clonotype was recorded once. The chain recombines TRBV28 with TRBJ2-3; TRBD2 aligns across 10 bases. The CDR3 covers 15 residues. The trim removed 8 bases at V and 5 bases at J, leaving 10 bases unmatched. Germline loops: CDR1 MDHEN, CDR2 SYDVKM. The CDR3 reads CASLSTSGKGDTQYF. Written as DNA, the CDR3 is TGTGCCAGCCTGTCTACTAGCGGGAAGGGAGATACGCAGTATTTT. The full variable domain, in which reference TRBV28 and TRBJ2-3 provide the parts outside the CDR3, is DVKVTQSSRYLVKRTGEKVFLECVQDMDHENMFWYRQDPGLGLRLIYFSYDVKMKEKGDIPEGYSVSREKKERFSLILESASTNQTSMYLCASLSTSGKGDTQYFGPGTRLTVL.

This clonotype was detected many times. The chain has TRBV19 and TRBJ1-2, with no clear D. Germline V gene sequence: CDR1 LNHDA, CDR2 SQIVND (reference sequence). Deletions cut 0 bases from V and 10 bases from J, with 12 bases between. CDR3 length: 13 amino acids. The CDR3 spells CASSIDHVRDYTF. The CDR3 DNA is TGTGCCAGTAGTATAGATCACGTACGGGACTACACCTTC.

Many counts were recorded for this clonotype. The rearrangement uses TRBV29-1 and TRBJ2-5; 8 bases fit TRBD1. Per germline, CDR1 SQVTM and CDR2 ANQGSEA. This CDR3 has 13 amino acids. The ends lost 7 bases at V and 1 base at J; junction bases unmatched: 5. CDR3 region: CSGGQGSQETQYF. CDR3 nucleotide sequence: TGCAGCGGAGGACAGGGCTCCCAAGAGACCCAGTACTTC.

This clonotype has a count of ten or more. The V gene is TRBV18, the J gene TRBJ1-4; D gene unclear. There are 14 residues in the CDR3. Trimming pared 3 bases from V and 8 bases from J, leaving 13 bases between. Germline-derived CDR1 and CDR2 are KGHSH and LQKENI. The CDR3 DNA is TGTGCCAGCTCACCTCCCGACGTAATCGAAAAACTGTTTTTT. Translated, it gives CASSPPDVIEKLFF. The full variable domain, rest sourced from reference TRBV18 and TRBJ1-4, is NAGVMQNPRHLVRRRGQEARLRCSPMKGHSHVYWYRQLPEEGLKFMVYLQKENIIDESGMPKERFSAEFPKEGPSILRIQQVVRGDSAAYFCASSPPDVIEKLFFGSGTQLSVL.